Below are 32 T cell receptor beta chains sequenced from a single sample in a study of T cell repertoires in cytomegalovirus infection. TCRdb redid the calling of the reads with MiXCR, one entry per CDR3 protein. The sample consists of around 320,000 distinct CDR3 sequences, 9.5% of them appearing once. Sequencing input: PBMCs. Source of these receptors: a human donor in good health (CMV status not recorded). Some clones in this sample may be carry-over from other donors' samples.

This clonotype was counted between two and nine times. This chain joins TRBV20-1 and TRBJ2-7, with 7 bases identical to TRBD1. This CDR3 comprises 15 residues. After removal of 3 bases from V and 0 bases from J, the junction contained 8 bases not matched to a gene. Germline values: CDR1 DFQATT, CDR2 SNEGSKA (reference sequence). The CDR3, as DNA: TGCAGTGCTAGTCAAGGGACAGCAGCCTCCTACGAGCAGTACTTC. This codes for CSASQGTAASYEQYF.

The rearrangement uses TRBV6-6 and TRBJ2-7; 7 bases map to TRBD2. V shed 2 bases, J shed 3 bases, and the junction held 4 bases outside the gene matches. The germline CDR1 and CDR2 sequences are MNHNY and SVGAGI (reference sequence). This CDR3 is 14 amino acids long. CDR3 nucleotide sequence: TGTGCCAGCAGTTACGGACGGGAGGACTACGAGCAGTACTTC. Protein: CASSYGREDYEQYF.

This rearrangement joins TRBV18 to TRBJ2-1; unclear D gene. With 4 bases removed from V and 3 bases from J, the gap between germline ends came to 7 bases. The CDR3 consists of 13 residues. Germline assignment: CDR1 KGHSH and CDR2 LQKENI. The CDR3 here is CASSRLNYNEQFF. The CDR3 nucleotides read TGTGCCAGCTCACGACTTAACTACAATGAGCAGTTCTTC.

This clonotype was seen at least ten times. The chain couples TRBV7-2 to TRBJ2-1; D is unclear. CDR1 and CDR2 (germline): SGHTA, FQGNSA. V lost 5 bases and J 5 bases, leaving 16 bases between the germline ends. The CDR3 spans 15 residues. The CDR3 loop reads CASSLRRTGDNEQFF. The DNA for the CDR3 is TGTGCCAGCAGCCTTCGCCGAACTGGTGACAATGAGCAGTTCTTC.

This clonotype was observed at least ten times. The chain recombines TRBV2 with TRBJ2-3; the match to TRBD2 covers 8 bases. The CDR3 extends over 16 amino acids. Per germline, CDR1 SNHLY and CDR2 FYNNEI. J gave up 6 bases and V 3 bases, and 11 bases lay outside the gene matches. CDR3 amino acids: CASSERDSRGGDTQYF. The CDR3 bases are TGTGCCAGCAGTGAGCGGGACTCCCGGGGGGGGGATACGCAGTATTTT.

J is TRBJ2-2 and V is TRBV11-2, with 8 bases aligning to TRBD2. Germline values: CDR1 SGHAT, CDR2 FQNNGV. The CDR3 sequence is 16 residues long. Trimming cost V 2 bases and J 7 bases; bases outside gene matches: 9. The CDR3 sequence is CASSLIQRERDGELFF. The CDR3 region has the DNA TGTGCCAGCAGCTTAATCCAGCGGGAGAGAGACGGGGAGCTGTTTTTT. The full variable domain, with the rest looked up from reference TRBV11-2 and TRBJ2-2, is EAGVAQSPRYKIIEKRQSVAFWCNPISGHATLYWYQQILGQGPKLLIQFQNNGVVDDSQLPKDRFSAERLKGVDSTLKIQPAKLEDSAVYLCASSLIQRERDGELFFGEGSRLTVL.

This clonotype has more than one count but fewer than ten. This chain joins TRBV9 and TRBJ1-1, with D possibly matching TRBD1 (5 bases). Trimming left V 1 base short and J 6 bases short, with 10 bases between. The CDR3 is 13 residues long. CDR1 SGDLS and CDR2 YYNGEE come from the germline V gene. The CDR3 loop is CASSVIAGAEAFF. The CDR3 nucleotides read TGTGCCAGCAGCGTAATTGCGGGGGCTGAAGCTTTCTTT. Together with reference TRBV9 and TRBJ1-1, the CDR3 gives the full variable domain: DSGVTQTPKHLITATGQRVTLRCSPRSGDLSVYWYQQSLDQGLQFLIQYYNGEERAKGNILERFSAQQFPDLHSELNLSSLELGDSALYFCASSVIAGAEAFFGQGTRLTVV.

This clonotype was recorded a few times. The rearrangement links TRBV6-6 to TRBJ2-2; the match to TRBD1 covers 7 bases. Unmatched junction bases numbered 5, after V lost 7 bases and J lost 3 bases. This CDR3 is built from 14 residues. CDR1 and CDR2 from the germline V gene are MNHNY and SVGAGI (reference sequence). The CDR3 DNA follows: TGTGCCAGCACGAACAGGGGTTACACCGGGGAGCTGTTTTTT. Translated, it gives CASTNRGYTGELFF.

DNA for the CDR3: TGTGCCAGCAGTTTTAGGGGGTATCAGCCCCAGCATTTT. It is translated as CASSFRGYQPQHF. The rearrangement links TRBV28 to TRBJ1-5; D might be TRBD1 (6 bases). Germline-derived CDR1 and CDR2 are MDHEN and SYDVKM. Trimming took off 3 bases at V and 5 bases at J, with 8 bases between the two ends. The CDR3 extends over 13 amino acids. Drawing the rest from reference TRBV28 and TRBJ1-5, the complete variable domain is DVKVTQSSRYLVKRTGEKVFLECVQDMDHENMFWYRQDPGLGLRLIYFSYDVKMKEKGDIPEGYSVSREKKERFSLILESASTNQTSMYLCASSFRGYQPQHFGDGTRLSIL.

This clonotype was detected only a few times. The V call is TRBV6-5, the J call TRBJ1-5; no reliable D call. The ends were cut back, 0 bases at V and 7 bases at J, with 10 bases in the middle. The CDR3 is made up of 14 amino acids. The V gene's germline CDR1 is MNHEY and CDR2 SVGAGI. The DNA of the CDR3 is TGTGCCAGCAGTTACTCGGCCCTCGGACAGCCCCAGCATTTT. Translation: CASSYSALGQPQHF.

The CDR3 DNA is TGTGCCAGCAGCTTAGGTCTAGGGGAGCACACTGAAGCTTTCTTT. Translation: CASSLGLGEHTEAFF. V and J are TRBV11-2 and TRBJ1-1; a possible D gene is TRBD1 (5 bases). Per germline, CDR1 SGHAT and CDR2 FQNNGV. The CDR3 is made up of 15 amino acids. The V and J ends lost 1 base and 3 bases respectively, with 12 bases between them.

V usage is TRBV9 and J usage is TRBJ1-1; unclear D gene. Germline V gives CDR1 SGDLS, CDR2 YYNGEE. The CDR3 contains 13 residues. V lost 3 bases and J lost 0, with 6 bases in between. For the CDR3, the DNA is TGTGCCAGCAGCGCCTACTTGAACACTGAAGCTTTCTTT. Protein sequence: CASSAYLNTEAFF. The full variable domain, rest sourced from reference TRBV9 and TRBJ1-1, is DSGVTQTPKHLITATGQRVTLRCSPRSGDLSVYWYQQSLDQGLQFLIQYYNGEERAKGNILERFSAQQFPDLHSELNLSSLELGDSALYFCASSAYLNTEAFFGQGTRLTVV.

This clonotype was seen ten or more times. The chain links TRBV7-2 to TRBJ1-4, with D unresolved. The V end was cut by 2 bases, the J end by 0 bases, with 10 bases between. The CDR3 covers 16 residues. CDR1 and CDR2 (germline): SGHTA, FQGNSA. In DNA form, the CDR3 reads TGTGCCAGCAGCTTATTTCCGCCCGCAACTAATGAAAAACTGTTTTTT. Its translation: CASSLFPPATNEKLFF.

This clonotype occurred many times. This chain uses TRBV11-2 with TRBJ1-2, with 8 bases identical to TRBD1. The junction had 18 bases not matched to a gene; V was cut back by 0 bases and J by 6 bases. The CDR3 is made up of 19 amino acids. Germline V lookup: CDR1 SGHAT, CDR2 FQNNGV. CDR3 residues: CASSLDLRGRGGGQDGYTF. The CDR3 region has the DNA TGTGCCAGCAGCTTAGACCTCCGGGGGAGAGGTGGGGGACAGGATGGCTACACCTTC.

This clonotype has a handful of counts. This sequence joins TRBV20-1 and TRBJ2-5, with 7 bases lining up with TRBD2. CDR1 and CDR2 (germline): DFQATT, SNEGSKA (reference sequence). V lost 8 bases and J lost 10; bases outside the gene matches: 19. This CDR3 is 14 amino acids long. As DNA, the CDR3 is TGCAGTCCTTCTGGAGGGAGGGAGCGGGGTAACCAGTACTTC. Translating gives CSPSGGRERGNQYF.

This clonotype was seen a few times. This chain links TRBV6-2 or TRBV6-3 with TRBJ2-1, with TRBD2 identical over 8 bases. In germline, CDR1 is MNHEY, CDR2 SVGEGT. There are 16 residues in the CDR3. The V and J ends lost 1 base and 6 bases, in that order; junction bases with no gene match: 8. CDR3 amino acids: CASSYFMVAGGNEQFF. CDR3 sequence (DNA): TGTGCCAGCAGTTACTTTATGGTTGCGGGAGGCAATGAGCAGTTCTTC.

This clonotype has just a few counts. The chain carries TRBV18 and TRBJ2-7; tentative D call: TRBD1 (5 bases). Trimming removed 5 bases from V and 5 bases from J, with 13 bases in between. This CDR3 has 13 residues. CDR1 is KGHSH, CDR2 LQKENI, per germline. The chain's CDR3 is CASSSSKGNEQYF. The DNA for the CDR3 is TGTGCCAGCTCATCGAGTAAGGGGAACGAGCAGTACTTC.

The gene calls are TRBV12-3 or TRBV12-4 and TRBJ2-2, with TRBD2 matching 15 bases. This CDR3 has 18 residues. Germline trimming cut 2 bases from V and 4 bases from J; bases unmatched to any gene: 5. The CDR3 nucleotides are TGTGCCAGCAGTTTAAGGACTAGCGGGGGGGGGGGCACCGGGGAGCTGTTTTTT. Its protein is CASSLRTSGGGGTGELFF.

This clonotype has ten or more counts. V is TRBV6-1 and J is TRBJ1-5; tentatively, D is TRBD1 (6 bases). Between the trimmed V and J ends, which lost 2 bases and 6 bases, there was a span of 14 bases. Looked up from germline, CDR1 is MNHNS and CDR2 is SASEGT. The CDR3 loop spans 15 amino acids. The CDR3 loop is CASSEQQGFGQPQHF. Written as DNA, the CDR3 is TGTGCCAGCAGTGAACAACAGGGATTCGGTCAGCCCCAGCATTTT.

This clonotype was counted at least ten times. The chain has TRBV7-2 and TRBJ2-3; TRBD2 matches at 16 bases. Trimming at V came to 4 bases and at J to 7 bases, leaving 11 bases not matched to a gene. The CDR3 is 18 residues long. Germline assignment: CDR1 SGHTA and CDR2 FQGNSA. CDR3 sequence: CASSSTGTSGGATNTQYF. In DNA form, the CDR3 reads TGTGCCAGCAGCTCGACCGGGACTAGCGGGGGGGCCACGAATACGCAGTATTTT.

This clonotype was seen ten or more times. The gene calls are TRBV7-2 and TRBJ2-7; no definite D call. Trimming shortened V by 8 bases and J by 3 bases, and 14 bases separated the two germline ends. Germline lookup yields CDR1 SGHTA and CDR2 FQGNSA. The CDR3 contains 13 residues. CDR3 loop: CASGLGVLYEQYF. In DNA form, the CDR3 reads TGTGCCAGCGGTCTTGGGGTTCTCTACGAGCAGTACTTC.

As concerns this clonotype: A clone one base away is much larger, so this may be a read error. This chain links TRBV7-9 with TRBJ1-1, with TRBD1 identical over 7 bases. Germline assignment: CDR1 SEHNR and CDR2 FQNEAQ (reference sequence). The length of the CDR3 is 13 residues. CDR3 DNA: TGTGCCAACAGCTTCGCAGGGGGATCTGAAGCTTTCTTT. This sequence encodes CANSFAGGSEAFF.

This clonotype occurred a few times. The gene calls are TRBV4-2 and TRBJ1-1; no reliable D call. The germline V gene has CDR1 LGHNA and CDR2 YNFKEQ. Trimming pared 1 base from V and 0 bases from J, leaving 6 bases between. This CDR3 has 14 amino acids. The CDR3: CASSQGVLNTEAFF. The CDR3 nucleotides read TGTGCCAGCAGCCAAGGCGTCTTGAACACTGAAGCTTTCTTT.

In its sample, this clonotype was seen a few times. This sequence joins TRBV30 and TRBJ1-3; D possibly corresponds to TRBD1 (6 bases). The V and J ends lost 1 base and 1 base respectively, with 14 bases between them. There are 16 residues in the CDR3. Germline CDR1 GTSNPN, CDR2 SVGIG (reference sequence). CDR3 nucleotides: TGTGCCTGGAGTGCAGGGGCCGAGGGATCTGGAAACACCATATATTTT. Translation gives CAWSAGAEGSGNTIYF.

In this sample, this clonotype turned up a few times. The gene calls are TRBV28 and TRBJ2-7; weak D call: TRBD2 (6 bases). This CDR3 is built from 14 residues. V was shortened by 7 bases and J by 0 bases, with 13 bases between the two germline ends. Per germline, CDR1 MDHEN and CDR2 SYDVKM. The CDR3 DNA reads TGTGCCAGCACGCAAGGAGGGGTCTCCTACGAGCAGTACTTC. This sequence encodes CASTQGGVSYEQYF.

The gene calls are TRBV19 and TRBJ2-3; perhaps TRBD2 as D (5 bases). The germline V gene encodes CDR1 LNHDA and CDR2 SQIVND (reference sequence). Trimming removed 5 bases at V and 5 bases at J, with 11 bases between. The CDR3 consists of 13 residues. The DNA of the CDR3 is TGTGCCAGTAGTGAGGTTGGAGGAGATACGCAGTATTTT. Encoded protein: CASSEVGGDTQYF.

The V and J genes are TRBV4-3 and TRBJ2-7, with 9 positions matching TRBD2. V was pared by 1 base and J by 7 bases, with 11 bases of the junction left unmatched. The CDR3 runs to 16 residues. Germline loops: CDR1 LGHNA, CDR2 YSLEER. The CDR3 protein is CASSQGISSGRGEQYF. The CDR3 DNA sequence: TGCGCCAGCAGCCAAGGAATAAGTAGCGGGAGAGGGGAGCAGTACTTC.

This clonotype was seen repeatedly, ten times or more. The V and J genes are TRBV12-3 or TRBV12-4 and TRBJ2-2; D might be TRBD1 (5 bases). The V gene lost 7 bases and the J gene lost 8 bases, with 14 bases spanning the gap. The CDR3 is 13 amino acids. The CDR3 here is CASNGHIMGELFF. CDR3 DNA: TGTGCCAGCAATGGACATATCATGGGGGAGCTGTTTTTT.

The J gene is TRBJ2-7, the V gene TRBV19, with D perhaps TRBD1 (6 bases). Trimming pared 11 bases from V and 1 base from J, leaving 21 bases between. The CDR3 loop spans 15 amino acids. Germline values: CDR1 LNHDA, CDR2 SQIVND (reference sequence). CDR3 region: CAPSDSLFSSYEQYF. The CDR3 DNA reads as TGTGCCCCCTCGGACAGTTTATTCTCTTCCTACGAGCAGTACTTC. Full variable domain (rest looked up from reference TRBV19 and TRBJ2-7): DGGITQSPKYLFRKEGQNVTLSCEQNLNHDAMYWYRQDPGQGLRLIYYSQIVNDFQKGDIAEGYSVSREKKESFPLTVTSAQKNPTAFYLCAPSDSLFSSYEQYFGPGTRLTVT.

V usage is TRBV27 and J usage is TRBJ2-6, with D unresolved. Germline CDR1 MNHEY, CDR2 SMNVEV (reference sequence). V was cut by 4 bases and J by 0 bases, with 10 bases left in between. The CDR3 is 16 amino acids. DNA of the CDR3: TGTGCCAGCAGTTCACCCCGAGCCTCTGGGGCCAACGTCCTGACTTTC. This translates into CASSSPRASGANVLTF.

This clonotype occurred many times. The chain employs TRBV5-4 and TRBJ2-7, with 12 bases aligning to TRBD2. The CDR3 has 16 amino acids. Germline V lookup: CDR1 SGHNT, CDR2 YYREEE (reference sequence). J lost 4 bases, V lost 4 bases, and 9 bases had no gene match. CDR3 region: CASSPSGGAPEYEQYF. As DNA, the CDR3 is TGTGCCAGCAGCCCTAGCGGGGGGGCCCCTGAATACGAGCAGTACTTC.

This clonotype was picked up a small number of times. The chain is built from TRBV10-3 and TRBJ2-3; D gene unclear. V shed 4 bases and J shed 4 bases, with 12 bases lying between them. The CDR3 covers 14 residues. The germline V gene encodes CDR1 ENHRY and CDR2 SYGVKD. DNA of the CDR3: TGTGCCATCAGTGTAGTGGTAGGCGCAGATACGCAGTATTTT. Protein sequence: CAISVVVGADTQYF.